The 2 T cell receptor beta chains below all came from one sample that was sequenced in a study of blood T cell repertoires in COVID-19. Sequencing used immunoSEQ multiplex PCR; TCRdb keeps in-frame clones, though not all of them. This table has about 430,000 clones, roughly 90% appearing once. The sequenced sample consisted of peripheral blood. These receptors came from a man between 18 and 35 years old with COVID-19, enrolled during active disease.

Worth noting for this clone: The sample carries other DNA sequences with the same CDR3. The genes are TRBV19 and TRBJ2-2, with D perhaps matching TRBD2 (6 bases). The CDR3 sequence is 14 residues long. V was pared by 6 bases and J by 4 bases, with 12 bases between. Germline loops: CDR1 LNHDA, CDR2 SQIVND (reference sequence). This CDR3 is CASSGGGGTGELFF. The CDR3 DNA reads TGTGCCAGTAGCGGTGGGGGAGGCACCGGGGAGCTGTTTTTT. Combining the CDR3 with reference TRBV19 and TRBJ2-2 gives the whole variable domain DGGITQSPKYLFRKEGQNVTLSCEQNLNHDAMYWYRQDPGQGLRLIYYSQIVNDFQKGDIAEGYSVSREKKESFPLTVTSAQKNPTAFYLCASSGGGGTGELFFGEGSRLTVL.

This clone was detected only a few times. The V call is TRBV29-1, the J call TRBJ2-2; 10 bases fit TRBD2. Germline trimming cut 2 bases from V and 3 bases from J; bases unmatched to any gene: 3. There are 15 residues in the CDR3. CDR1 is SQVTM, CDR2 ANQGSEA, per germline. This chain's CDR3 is CSVELAGVHTGELFF. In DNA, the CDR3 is TGCAGCGTTGAACTAGCGGGAGTTCACACCGGGGAGCTGTTTTTT.